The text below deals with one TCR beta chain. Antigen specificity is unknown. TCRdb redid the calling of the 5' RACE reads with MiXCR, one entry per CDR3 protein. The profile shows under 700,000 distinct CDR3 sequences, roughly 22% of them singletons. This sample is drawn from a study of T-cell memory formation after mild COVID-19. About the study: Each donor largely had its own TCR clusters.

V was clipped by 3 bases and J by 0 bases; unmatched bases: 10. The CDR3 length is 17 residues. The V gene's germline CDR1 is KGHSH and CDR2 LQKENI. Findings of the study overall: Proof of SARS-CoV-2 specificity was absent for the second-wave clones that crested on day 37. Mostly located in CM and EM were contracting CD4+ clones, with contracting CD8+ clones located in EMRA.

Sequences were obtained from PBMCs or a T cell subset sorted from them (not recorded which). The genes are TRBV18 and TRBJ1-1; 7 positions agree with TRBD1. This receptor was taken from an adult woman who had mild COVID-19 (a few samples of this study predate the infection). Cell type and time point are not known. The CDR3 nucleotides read TGTGCCAGCTCACCTCTGGCCAGGGGGGCCTTGAACACTGAAGCTTTCTTT. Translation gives CASSPLARGALNTEAFF.